This TCR beta chain was captured in a study of post-analysis software for immune sequencing data. Deletions cut 5 bases from V and 1 base from J, with 14 bases between. The CDR3 has 14 amino acids. Germline CDR1 reads SQVTM; CDR2 reads ANQGSEA. Study-level findings and limits: People with multiple sclerosis had a significantly lower normalized Chao1 diversity than controls did. The five TRBV segments detected at higher frequency in patients than in controls included TRBV5-6, TRBV5-1 and TRBV20-1.

Built from TCR beta cDNA, the libraries had unique molecular identifiers in them. Each batch of about 0.95 to 10 million T cells produced 500,000 to 550,000 cDNA molecules. Each CDR3 protein is one row after TCRdb ran MiXCR on the PCR reads. Altogether around 770,000 distinct CDR3 sequences are present, 40% to 55% being singletons, with the ten largest covering roughly 5.2%. A word on this clonotype: Its antigen is still unknown.

The rearrangement links TRBV29-1 to TRBJ2-5; D may be TRBD2 (7 bases). The sequence came from a girl between 10 and 17 years old with multiple sclerosis. The sequencing sample was made of blood. CDR3 sequence (DNA): TGCAGCGTTACGGGGAGGGGGATCCAAGAGACCCAGTACTTC. The encoded protein is CSVTGRGIQETQYF.